This TCR beta chain appears in the sequencing data of a study of T cell repertoires in cytomegalovirus infection. This CDR3 spans 16 amino acids. Germline CDR1 is SGHRS and CDR2 is YFSETQ. V shed 2 bases and J 11 bases; nucleotides not matched to a gene: 15. A single record per CDR3 protein comes from TCRdb applying MiXCR to the reads. The sample consists of 300,000 to 400,000 distinct CDR3 sequences, 18% of them appearing once. In its sample, this clonotype was seen a few times. What was sequenced was PBMCs. V usage is TRBV5-1 and J usage is TRBJ2-3; 9 nucleotides line up with TRBD2. The receptor's source is a human donor in good health (CMV status not recorded). Some clones in this sample may be carry-over from other donors' samples. CDR3 DNA sequence: TGCGCCAGCAGCTTAACCTTTAGCGGGGGCCCTAGGGAGCAGTATTTT. Its protein product is CASSLTFSGGPREQYF.